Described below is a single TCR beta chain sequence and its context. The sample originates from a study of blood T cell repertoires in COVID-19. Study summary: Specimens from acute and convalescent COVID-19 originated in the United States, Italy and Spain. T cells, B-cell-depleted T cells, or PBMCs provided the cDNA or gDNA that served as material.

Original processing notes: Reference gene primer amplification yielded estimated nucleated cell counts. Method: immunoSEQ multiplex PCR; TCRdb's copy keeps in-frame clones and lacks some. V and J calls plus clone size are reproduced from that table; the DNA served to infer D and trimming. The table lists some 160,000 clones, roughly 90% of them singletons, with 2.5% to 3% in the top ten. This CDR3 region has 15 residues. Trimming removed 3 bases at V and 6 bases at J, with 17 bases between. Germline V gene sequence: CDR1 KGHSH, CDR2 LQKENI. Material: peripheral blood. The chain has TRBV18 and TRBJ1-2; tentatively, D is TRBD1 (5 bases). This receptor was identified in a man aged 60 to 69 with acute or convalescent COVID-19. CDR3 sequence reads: CASSPQQEGSDGYTF. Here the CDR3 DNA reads TGTGCCAGCTCACCTCAACAGGAGGGATCGGATGGCTACACCTTC.